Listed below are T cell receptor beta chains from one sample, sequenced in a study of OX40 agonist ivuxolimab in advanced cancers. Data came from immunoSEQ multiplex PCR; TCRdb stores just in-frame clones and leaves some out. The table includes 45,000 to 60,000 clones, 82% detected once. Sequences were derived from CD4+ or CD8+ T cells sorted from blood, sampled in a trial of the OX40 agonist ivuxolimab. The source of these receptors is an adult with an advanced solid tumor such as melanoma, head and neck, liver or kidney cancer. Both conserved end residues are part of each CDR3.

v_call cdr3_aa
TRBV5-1 CASSPGQEAKLFF
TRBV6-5 CASSRQNPREKLFF
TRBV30 CAWSVRSFQETQYF
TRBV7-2 CASSQTPRGSNQPQHF
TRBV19 CASSIGQLNTEAFF
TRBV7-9 CASSTGITQETQYF
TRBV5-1 CASSLRDTYTGELFF
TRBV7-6 CASSAQFSGANVLTF
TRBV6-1 CASRWGVHEQFF
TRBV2 CASGRTSATDTQYF
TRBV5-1 CASSLGGEETQYF
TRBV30 CAWSAGGEPYEQYF
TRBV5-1 CASSWTGRGDTQYF
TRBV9 CATRGMAALGYTF
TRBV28 CASSVQRESSYEQYF
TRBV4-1 CASSQRRVGELFF
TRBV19 CASSTGTVLSNQPQHF
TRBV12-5 CASGLALWGEKLFF
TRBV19 CASSTQPAGAGGYTF
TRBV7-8 CASSLEREGSYEQYF
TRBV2 CASSEGQGPHEQYF
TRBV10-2 CASRTDRVLEETQYF
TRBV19 CASSRGRVNEKLFF
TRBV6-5 CASKPGASRNPFF
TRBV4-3 CASSQDGTVLTEAFF
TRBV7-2 CASSHRLAGIQETQYF
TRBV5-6 CASSWDRLSYEQYF
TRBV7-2 CASSQGLAGGREQFF
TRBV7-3 CASSPAASYEQYF
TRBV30 CAWAPSTGQPQHF
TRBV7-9 CASSLEQDTEAFF
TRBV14 CASSSGPWNEQFF
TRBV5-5 CASSLVQGLAKNIQYF
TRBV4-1 CASSLPGSETQYF
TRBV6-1 CASTPRRGGDEQYF
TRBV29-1 CSVERGYEQYF
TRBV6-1 CASSGRQGDNSPLHF
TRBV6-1 CASGRTYSYEQYF
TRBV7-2 CASSSQGGSIPYEQYF
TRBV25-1 CASSGLNTIYF
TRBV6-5 CASSSMGEQYF
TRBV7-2 CASSLAASGASYEQYF
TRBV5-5 CASSSGGQGAYGANVLTF